The next 14 T cell receptor beta chains were all read from a single sample in a study of OX40 agonist ivuxolimab in advanced cancers. The library was made by the immunoSEQ multiplex PCR assay. The table comes from immuneACCESS by way of TCRdb, which keeps in-frame sequences with V and J called. Part of the clones is missing from these tables; in studies checked, under half for an unresolved V gene and the rest for unknown reasons. Across this sample there are fewer than 95,000 clones, with under 95% seen only once. The ten top clones hold about 0.87% of the sample. This specimen was CD4+ or CD8+ T cells sorted from blood, taken in a trial of the OX40 agonist ivuxolimab. The receptors shown here come from an adult with an advanced solid tumor such as melanoma, head and neck, liver or kidney cancer.

The genes are TRBV2 and TRBJ1-6; D gene uncertain. The V end was cut by 6 bases, the J end by 6 bases, with 15 bases between. CDR3 length: 15 residues. The germline CDR1 and CDR2 sequences are SNHLY and FYNNEI. CDR3 DNA: TGTGCCAGCAGGGGGATAAGCGGCGGTAATTCACCCCTCCACTTT. As protein: CASRGISGGNSPLHF.

The chain couples TRBV5-6 to TRBJ2-7; unclear D gene. Germline CDR1 is SGHDT and CDR2 is YYEEEE. Trimming shortened V by 3 bases and J by 0 bases, and 10 bases separated the two germline ends. The CDR3 runs to 14 residues. This chain's CDR3 is CASSYDLSSYEQYF. Here the CDR3 DNA reads TGTGCCAGCAGCTATGACCTCAGCTCCTACGAGCAGTACTTC. The complete variable domain, with remaining parts taken from reference TRBV5-6 and TRBJ2-7, reads DAGVTQSPTHLIKTRGQQVTLRCSPKSGHDTVSWYQQALGQGPQFIFQYYEEEERQRGNFPDRFSGHQFPNYSSELNVNALLLGDSALYLCASSYDLSSYEQYFGPGTRLTVT.

To note about this clone: At one end the junction does not follow the germline gene, possibly because of a read error. This chain links TRBV7-7 with TRBJ2-5; D possibly matches TRBD1 or TRBD2 (6 bases each). CDR3 length equals 15 residues. Germline V gene data show CDR1 as SSHAT and CDR2 as FNYEAQ (reference sequence). As DNA, the CDR3 is TGTGCTAGCAGCTTAGGGGGAGGCCTTCGGGAGACCCAGTACTTC. Its translation: CASSLGGGLRETQYF. Combining the CDR3 with reference TRBV7-7 and TRBJ2-5 gives the whole variable domain GAGVSQSPRYKVTKRGQDVTLRCDPISSHATLYWYQQALGQGPEFLTYFNYEAQPDKSGLPSDRFSAERPEGSISTLTIQRTEQRDSAMYRCASSLGGGLRETQYFGPGTRLLVL.

The chain links TRBV9 to TRBJ2-7, with a possible D match to TRBD2 (5 bases). This CDR3 comprises 15 residues. Between the trimmed V and J ends, which lost 1 base and 2 bases, there was a span of 13 bases. Germline V gives CDR1 SGDLS, CDR2 YYNGEE. In DNA form, the CDR3 reads TGTGCCAGCAGCGTACGATGGGGAGCCCCCTACGAGCAGTACTTC. Protein: CASSVRWGAPYEQYF.

The gene calls are TRBV7-2 and TRBJ1-1; D gene unclear. The CDR3 spans 15 residues. V was cut by 1 base and J by 5 bases, with 14 bases left in between. The germline gives CDR1 SGHTA, CDR2 FQGNSA. This CDR3 is CASSLGLGIVTEAFF. CDR3 DNA sequence: TGTGCCAGCAGCTTAGGACTCGGGATAGTGACTGAAGCTTTCTTT.

In DNA, the CDR3 is TGTGCCAGCAGCAATGAGCGGGAATATGGGGCCAACGTCCTGACTTTC. This gives the protein CASSNEREYGANVLTF. The rearrangement uses TRBV21-1 and TRBJ2-6; the table names TRBD2, a call not compared with the DNA. TRBV21-1 is listed as a pseudogene. This CDR3 contains 16 residues.

The chain employs TRBV6-6 and TRBJ2-2; D is uncertain. The CDR3 length is 14 residues. Germline loops: CDR1 MNHNY, CDR2 SVGAGI (reference sequence). The V end was cut by 0 bases, the J end by 6 bases, with 8 bases between. In nucleotides, the CDR3 is TGTGCCAGCAGTTACTCCATTAATCCCGGGGAGCTGTTTTTT. Protein product: CASSYSINPGELFF.

CDR3: CASSPRGPPYF. In DNA form, the CDR3 reads TGTGCCAGCAGCCCGCGCGGGCCCCCGTACTTC. This sequence joins TRBV7-2 and TRBJ2-7; possible D gene TRBD2, 5 bases. The CDR3 covers 11 residues. V was clipped by 5 bases and J by 12 bases, with 14 bases between them. Germline CDR1 SGHTA, CDR2 FQGNSA.

The gene calls are TRBV11-3 and TRBJ2-1; no definite D call. This CDR3 comprises 13 residues. Germline V gene data show CDR1 as SGHNT and CDR2 as YENEEA. Trimming left V 3 bases short and J 10 bases short, with 13 bases between. The CDR3, as DNA: TGTGCCAGCAGCTTCGGACGTCTAGGAGAGCAGTTCTTC. Encoded protein: CASSFGRLGEQFF.

The genes are TRBV5-1 and TRBJ2-2; 10 bases agree with TRBD2. Trimming took 6 bases from V and 5 from J; bases not matched to a gene: 10. Germline CDR1 is SGHRS and CDR2 is YFSETQ. The CDR3 is made up of 16 amino acids. This chain's CDR3 is CASTALAGAGTGELFF. The CDR3 DNA follows: TGCGCCAGCACCGCCCTAGCGGGAGCCGGGACCGGGGAGCTGTTTTTT.

J is TRBJ2-1 and V is TRBV5-4, with 9 bases that match TRBD2. The CDR3 length is 17 residues. Germline CDR1 is SGHNT and CDR2 is YYREEE (reference sequence). Germline trimming cut 0 bases from V and 0 bases from J; bases unmatched to any gene: 4. The CDR3 bases are TGTGCCAGCAGCTTGGGGGGTAGCGGGAGCTCCTACAATGAGCAGTTCTTC. It codes for CASSLGGSGSSYNEQFF.

This sequence joins TRBV2 and TRBJ2-2, with D perhaps TRBD1 or TRBD2 (5 bases each). CDR1 and CDR2 from the germline V gene are SNHLY and FYNNEI. V lost 6 bases and J 8 bases, leaving 16 bases between the germline ends. CDR3 length: 14 residues. For the CDR3, the DNA is TGTGCCAGCAGAGTCGGGGACGCACCTGGGGAGCTGTTTTTT. Protein sequence: CASRVGDAPGELFF.

The chain carries TRBV9 and TRBJ2-3; TRBD2 aligns across 9 bases. The V gene's germline CDR1 is SGDLS and CDR2 YYNGEE. CDR3 length equals 16 residues. The junction had 7 bases not matched to a gene; V was cut back by 0 bases and J by 5 bases. The CDR3: CASSVGSSGRRDTQYF. Here the CDR3 DNA reads TGTGCCAGCAGCGTAGGTTCCAGCGGGAGGAGAGATACGCAGTATTTT.

The rearrangement links TRBV7-8 to TRBJ2-1; D is possibly TRBD2 (5 bases). CDR1 is SGHVS, CDR2 FQNEAQ, per germline. With 6 bases removed from V and 0 bases from J, the gap between germline ends came to 6 bases. This CDR3 region has 13 residues. CDR3 coding DNA: TGTGCCAGCAGAGGGAGCTCCTACAATGAGCAGTTCTTC. Translating gives CASRGSSYNEQFF.